This is a list of T cell receptor beta chains from one sample in a study of T cell changes during pregnancy in multiple sclerosis. Clones were sequenced by immunoSEQ multiplex PCR, and TCRdb holds only the in-frame ones, with some missing. The table lists 40,000 to 45,000 clones, around 92% of them singletons. Sequencing input: peripheral blood. The origin of the receptors is a female donor with multiple sclerosis, enrolled in a pregnancy study. CDR3s include the opening cysteine and the closing phenylalanine or tryptophan. A D gene is named only where the DNA matches it firmly. Clone size appears in some rows only: once, few, many, or a class for an expanded clone.

.	TRBV18	.	TRBJ2-7	CASSPPPNIKQYF	TGTGCCAGCTCACCCCCCCCGAATATCAAGCAGTACTTC
.	TRBV27	TRBD2	TRBJ2-3	CASSQDGGYTDTQYF	TGTGCCAGCAGCCAAGACGGGGGGTACACAGATACGCAGTATTTT
.	TRBV29-1	.	TRBJ2-5	CSVEGPGRDYQETQYF	TGCAGCGTTGAAGGGCCCGGGCGGGACTACCAAGAGACCCAGTACTTC
once	TRBV7-8	.	TRBJ1-2	CASSLPGNYGYTF	TGTGCCAGCAGCTTACCGGGGAACTATGGCTACACCTTC
.	TRBV6-5	.	TRBJ1-2	CASSPGVNYGYTF	TGTGCCAGCAGTCCGGGAGTTAACTATGGCTACACCTTC
.	TRBV5-6	.	TRBJ1-1	CASSLGGEPQAFF	TGTGCCAGCAGCTTGGGGGGAGAACCGCAAGCTTTCTTT
.	TRBV28	.	TRBJ1-5	CASSLVVVGNQPQHF	TGTGCCAGCAGTTTAGTTGTGGTTGGCAATCAGCCCCAGCATTTT
.	TRBV4-1	.	TRBJ1-1	CASSFETSGNTEAFF	TGCGCCAGCAGCTTCGAGACCAGTGGGAACACTGAAGCTTTCTTT
.	TRBV7-9	TRBD1	TRBJ1-4	CASRGQGASELFF	TGTGCCAGCAGGGGACAGGGTGCATCGGAACTGTTTTTT
.	TRBV11-3	.	TRBJ1-2	CASSLVGIYGYTF	TGTGCCAGCAGCTTAGTCGGGATCTATGGCTACACCTTC
.	TRBV11-2	.	TRBJ1-5	CASSTQGNQPQHF	TGTGCCAGCAGCACCCAGGGGAATCAGCCCCAGCATTTT
.	TRBV19	TRBD1	TRBJ2-1	CASSISRDSSYNEQFF	TGTGCCAGTAGTATCAGTCGGGACAGCTCCTACAATGAGCAGTTCTTC
.	TRBV28	TRBD1	TRBJ2-7	CASRNGQGAQGQYF	TGTGCCAGCAGGAATGGACAGGGGGCGCAAGGGCAGTACTTC
.	TRBV4-2	TRBD2	TRBJ2-3	CASSQGTSGHTDTQYF	TGTGCCAGCAGCCAAGGGACTAGCGGTCACACAGATACGCAGTATTTT
.	TRBV10-1	.	TRBJ1-1	CASSEGTLGHTEAFF	TGCGCCAGCAGTGAGGGGACCTTGGGGCACACTGAAGCTTTCTTT
once	TRBV12-5	.	TRBJ1-3	CASGSTGVGNTIYF	TGTGCTAGTGGTTCCACGGGGGTGGGAAACACCATATATTTT
.	TRBV5-6	.	TRBJ2-7	CASNNRGGIEQYF	TGTGCCAGCAACAACAGGGGGGGGATAGAGCAGTACTTC
.	TRBV5-6	TRBD2	TRBJ2-2	CASSPGLAGGDTGELFF	TGTGCCAGCAGCCCGGGACTAGCGGGAGGGGACACCGGGGAGCTGTTTTTT
.	TRBV7-2	TRBD2	TRBJ2-7	CASRPMLAGASSEQYF	TGTGCCAGCAGGCCAATGCTAGCGGGAGCTAGTAGCGAGCAGTACTTC
once	TRBV28	.	TRBJ2-7	CASSWEYAQYF	TGTGCCAGCAGTTGGGAGTACGCGCAGTACTTC
.	TRBV5-4	.	TRBJ2-7	CASNRDPLTEQYF	TGTGCCAGCAACCGGGACCCACTCACCGAGCAGTACTTC
.	TRBV4-1	.	TRBJ1-3	CASSHRGVNSGNTIYF	TGCGCCAGCAGCCACCGGGGCGTTAACTCTGGAAACACCATATATTTT
once	TRBV6-1	TRBD1	TRBJ2-2	CASSAGTGDTGELFF	TGTGCCAGCAGTGCCGGGACAGGGGACACCGGGGAGCTGTTTTTT
.	TRBV6-5	.	TRBJ1-5	CASSADRYSNQPQHF	TGTGCCAGCAGTGCCGACAGGTATAGCAATCAGCCCCAGCATTTT
.	TRBV2	.	TRBJ1-2	CASSEQPGGVYGYTF	TGTGCCAGCAGTGAACAACCCGGGGGCGTTTATGGCTACACCTTC
.	TRBV11-2	.	TRBJ1-5	CASSLGTKGGQPQHF	TGTGCCAGCAGCTTAGGGACCAAGGGAGGCCAGCCCCAGCATTTT
.	TRBV13	.	TRBJ2-5	CASSLWGPPQGETQYF	TGTGCCAGCAGCTTATGGGGCCCTCCCCAGGGGGAGACCCAGTACTTC
.	TRBV6-6	TRBD2	TRBJ2-5	CASSYQRESRETQYF	TGTGCCAGCAGTTACCAGCGGGAGTCGCGAGAGACCCAGTACTTC
.	TRBV10-3	TRBD1	TRBJ2-2	CATDRGSDGRELFF	TGTGCCACGGACAGGGGCTCGGATGGTCGGGAGCTGTTTTTT
.	TRBV5-1	TRBD2	TRBJ2-7	CASSWGGSYEQYF	TGCGCCAGCAGCTGGGGGGGTTCCTACGAGCAGTACTTC
.	TRBV19	.	TRBJ2-1	CASRSGWGLVHEQFF	TGTGCCAGCAGGTCAGGGTGGGGTCTGGTCCATGAGCAGTTCTTC
.	TRBV6-1	.	TRBJ2-7	CASSPGAYYEQYF	TGTGCCAGCAGTCCAGGAGCCTACTACGAGCAGTACTTC
.	TRBV9	.	TRBJ1-4	CASSVGGATNEKLFF	TGTGCCAGCAGCGTAGGAGGAGCAACTAATGAAAAACTGTTTTTT
.	TRBV5-1	.	TRBJ1-1	CASSLDTGTNTEAFF	TGCGCCAGCAGCTTGGACACAGGGACGAACACTGAAGCTTTCTTT
.	TRBV6-5	.	TRBJ2-2	CASSYRGTGELFF	TGTGCCAGCAGTTACCGGGGGACCGGGGAGCTGTTTTTT
.	TRBV5-6	.	TRBJ1-4	CASSLIGSGEKLFF	TGTGCCAGCAGCTTGATTGGATCCGGTGAAAAACTGTTTTTT
.	TRBV7-9	TRBD2	TRBJ2-1	CASSPIAGGPDEQFF	TGTGCCAGCAGCCCCATAGCGGGAGGGCCGGATGAGCAGTTCTTC
.	TRBV28	TRBD1	TRBJ2-5	CASSLLDQGEETQYF	TGTGCCAGCAGTTTATTGGACCAGGGGGAAGAGACCCAGTACTTC
.	TRBV5-1	.	TRBJ2-6	CASSLGGSSGANVLTF	TGCGCCAGCAGCTTGGGGGGTAGCTCTGGGGCCAACGTCCTGACTTTC
.	TRBV19	.	TRBJ1-5	CASTAYSNQPQHF	TGTGCCAGTACCGCTTATAGCAATCAGCCCCAGCATTTT
.	TRBV11-2	TRBD2	TRBJ2-3	CASSFSGTRSSSTDTQYF	TGTGCCAGCAGCTTCTCCGGGACTAGGAGTTCTAGCACAGATACGCAGTATTTT
.	TRBV15	.	TRBJ2-3	CATSRDEHPVAATDTQYF	TGTGCCACCAGCAGAGATGAACACCCCGTGGCGGCGACAGATACGCAGTATTTT
.	TRBV5-1	.	TRBJ1-1	CASSLAPELNTEAFF	TGCGCCAGCAGCTTGGCCCCGGAATTGAACACTGAAGCTTTCTTT
.	TRBV6-5	.	TRBJ2-7	CASSYSTLDGPYEQYF	TGTGCCAGCAGTTACTCAACCCTGGACGGACCCTACGAGCAGTACTTC
.	TRBV9	TRBD1	TRBJ1-2	CASSPITGVDGYTF	TGTGCCAGCAGCCCAATTACAGGGGTGGACGGCTACACCTTC
.	TRBV18	TRBD1	TRBJ1-5	CASSPQGGDQPQHF	TGTGCCAGCTCACCCCAGGGGGGGGATCAGCCCCAGCATTTT
.	TRBV7-8	TRBD1	TRBJ1-1	CASSLPRRQGNRVSTNTEAFF	TGTGCCAGCAGCCTCCCGCGGAGACAGGGGAACAGGGTCTCTACGAACACTGAAGCTTTCTTT
.	TRBV12-5	TRBD2	TRBJ2-1	CASGLGTSWTDSYNEQFF	TGTGCTAGTGGTTTGGGGACTAGCTGGACGGACTCCTACAATGAGCAGTTCTTC
.	TRBV19	.	TRBJ2-7	CASSPGSARVVYEQYF	TGTGCCAGTAGTCCCGGGAGCGCCCGGGTCGTCTACGAGCAGTACTTC
.	TRBV7-2	TRBD1	TRBJ1-1	CASSLDRGLIPAFF	TGTGCCAGCAGTTTAGACAGGGGGCTAATCCCGGCTTTCTTT
once	TRBV5-4	TRBD1	TRBJ2-5	CASSRDRGSETQYF	TGTGCCAGCAGCAGGGACAGGGGGTCAGAGACCCAGTACTTC
.	TRBV28	.	TRBJ2-5	CASSLESREAQYF	TGTGCCAGCAGTTTAGAGTCCAGGGAGGCCCAGTACTTC
.	TRBV19	.	TRBJ1-2	CASSIDAGRDGYTF	TGTGCCAGTAGTATAGACGCAGGGCGCGATGGCTACACCTTC
.	TRBV9	.	TRBJ2-1	CASSALYNEQFF	TGTGCCAGCAGCGCTTTATACAATGAGCAGTTCTTC
.	TRBV19	.	TRBJ2-4	CASSIDGQAGGMNIQYF	TGTGCCAGTAGTATAGATGGTCAAGCAGGTGGAATGAACATTCAGTACTTC
once	TRBV5-5	.	TRBJ1-2	CASSLDHRANYGYTF	TGTGCCAGCAGCTTGGACCACAGGGCTAACTATGGCTACACCTTC
.	TRBV2	.	TRBJ1-1	CASTPDGGLNTEAFF	TGTGCCAGCACTCCCGATGGGGGGTTGAACACTGAAGCTTTCTTT
.	TRBV30	.	TRBJ1-1	CAWSVLGPEAFF	TGTGCCTGGAGTGTACTCGGGCCTGAAGCTTTCTTT
.	TRBV10-1	TRBD2	TRBJ2-1	CASSEGTSSHNEQFF	TGCGCCAGCAGTGAAGGGACTAGCAGCCACAATGAGCAGTTCTTC
.	TRBV5-6	TRBD2	TRBJ2-3	CASSLGLAEGDTQYF	TGTGCCAGCAGCTTGGGACTAGCGGAAGGCGATACGCAGTATTTT